This passage covers 8 T cell receptor beta chains from one sample sequenced in a study of identical twins. TCRdb used MiXCR to reprocess the 5' RACE reads, holding one entry per CDR3 protein. The data contain more than 600,000 distinct CDR3 sequences, about 20% of them seen just once; the ten biggest clones take up around 12%. Another study also made use of these data, one on T cells expressing NK-cell markers.

Specimen: PBMCs. Receptors originate from a woman younger than 35 in good health.

This clonotype was counted between two and nine times. The genes are TRBV29-1 and TRBJ2-2, with D perhaps TRBD1 or TRBD2 (5 bases each). Trimming took off 7 bases at V and 6 bases at J, with 9 bases between the two ends. Germline V CDR1 and CDR2: SQVTM, ANQGSEA. The CDR3 consists of 11 residues. CDR3 sequence: CSGGRAGELFF. The CDR3 DNA reads as TGCAGCGGGGGACGGGCCGGGGAGCTGTTTTTT.

This clonotype was found many times. The V and J genes are TRBV5-5 and TRBJ1-6; 7 nucleotides align to TRBD1. Trimming took 4 bases from V and 4 from J; bases not matched to a gene: 5. The CDR3 is made up of 15 amino acids. Germline V gives CDR1 SGHKS, CDR2 YYEKEE (reference sequence). CDR3 coding DNA: TGTGCCAGCAGCCCGCTGGACAGGTATAATTCACCCCTCCACTTT. It encodes CASSPLDRYNSPLHF.

The V gene is TRBV18, the J gene TRBJ2-5; D remains ambiguous. CDR3 length: 13 amino acids. Trimming stripped 2 bases from V and 4 bases from J, with 8 bases between. Germline values: CDR1 KGHSH, CDR2 LQKENI. CDR3 DNA: TGTGCCAGCTCACCAGCAGTCCGAGAGACCCAGTACTTC. This sequence encodes CASSPAVRETQYF.

CDR3 sequence: CASSPASYNSPLHF. CDR3 sequence (DNA): TGTGCCAGCAGTCCCGCCAGCTATAATTCACCCCTCCACTTT. This chain uses TRBV12-3 or TRBV12-4 with TRBJ1-6; D uncertain. V lost 5 bases to trimming and J lost 3 bases, with 8 bases between them. CDR3 size: 14 residues.

The V call is TRBV5-1, the J call TRBJ2-1; D uncertain. From germline, CDR1 is SGHRS and CDR2 YFSETQ. This CDR3 has 12 amino acids. The V end was cut by 4 bases, the J end by 5 bases, with 7 bases between. CDR3: CASSRVNNEQFF. CDR3 nucleotide sequence: TGCGCCAGCAGCAGGGTAAACAATGAGCAGTTCTTC.

CDR3: CASSYPETAGALYGYTF. The CDR3 coding sequence is TGTGCCAGCAGCTATCCCGAGACGGCTGGTGCACTGTATGGCTACACCTTC. The chain uses TRBV28 and TRBJ1-2; D unresolved. The CDR3 runs 17 residues. V lost 6 bases, J lost 5 bases, and 25 bases lay in between. The germline CDR1 and CDR2 sequences are MDHEN and SYDVKM.

On this clonotype itself: The germline gene is not matched at one end of the junction; a read error may be the cause. CDR3: CASGLVIAGRDEQSF. The CDR3 DNA is TGTGCTAGTGGTTTGGTAATAGCCGGGAGGGATGAGCAGTCCTTC. The chain employs TRBV12-5 and TRBJ2-1, with 8 bases identical to TRBD2. Germline V gives CDR1 LGHNT, CDR2 FRNRAP. There are 15 residues in the CDR3.

This clonotype showed up just a few times. The chain links TRBV14 to TRBJ2-7, with D tentatively TRBD1 or TRBD2 (5 bases each). From germline, CDR1 is SGHDN and CDR2 FVKESK. This CDR3 contains 14 residues. V dropped 4 bases and J dropped 3 bases, with 13 bases sitting between them. CDR3 residues: CASSLGPYSYEQYF. CDR3 nucleotide sequence: TGTGCCAGCAGCCTGGGACCATATAGCTACGAGCAGTACTTC.